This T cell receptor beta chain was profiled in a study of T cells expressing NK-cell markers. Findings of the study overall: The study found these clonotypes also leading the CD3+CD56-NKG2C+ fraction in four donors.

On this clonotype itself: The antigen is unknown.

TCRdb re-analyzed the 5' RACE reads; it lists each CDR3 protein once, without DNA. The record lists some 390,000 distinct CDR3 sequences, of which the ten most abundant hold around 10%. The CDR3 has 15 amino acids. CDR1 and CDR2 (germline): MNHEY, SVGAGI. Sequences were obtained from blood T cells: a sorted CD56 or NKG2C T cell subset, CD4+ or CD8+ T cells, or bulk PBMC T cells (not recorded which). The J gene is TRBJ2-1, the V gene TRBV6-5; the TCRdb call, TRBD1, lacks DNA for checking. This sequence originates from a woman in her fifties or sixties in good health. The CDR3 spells CASSSTPGRPNEQFF.